This TCR beta chain was captured by sequencing in a study of CD8 T cells in ankylosing spondylitis (TCRdb year 2017). About the study as a whole: The study set out to find disease-linked TCR variants by profiling T cell receptor beta repertoires in ankylosing spondylitis patients and healthy donors. The full study cohort comprised around 25 ankylosing spondylitis patients and 110 or so healthy donors. Samples of peripheral blood were taken, and for ankylosing spondylitis patients, synovial fluid was collected as well.

This clonotype appeared a few times. No antigen is known for it. Base quality data are lacking; no much larger clone is found one base away. The sample was run on an Illumina HiSeq 2500. Quantitative 5'-RACE with molecular barcodes was used to prepare TCR beta libraries. The source study handled its data this way. A new computational method, built on a probabilistic model of VDJ rearrangement, was used to identify disease-linked TCR variants. TCRdb reprocessing: public reads trimmed at Q25 with fastp, clones called with MiXCR, in-frame beta chains kept. Identical CDR3 protein sequences are pooled into one entry, listed with their most common genes and DNA. These V and J calls derive from TCRdb rather than the authors' analysis. The sample table records approximately 130,000 distinct CDR3 sequences; around 10% of these occur just once. The ten largest make up roughly 4.3% of the sample. Paper-wide results and their limitations: A TCR beta motif of about 8 highly homologous amino acid variants appeared characteristic of blood from ankylosing spondylitis patients. The disease-linked clones showed a CD8+ phenotype and occurred at relatively low frequencies in peripheral blood. The disease-linked clones were reported to be significantly enriched in matched synovial fluid samples from ankylosing spondylitis patients. Some motif variants had previously been reported in the synovial fluid and blood of reactive arthritis patients, which suggests shared mechanisms of disease initiation.

This receptor was obtained from a female donor with ankylosing spondylitis or in good health (not recorded which). Sequencing was done on a sample of blood, either unsorted or a sorted T cell fraction (not recorded which).

The nucleotide sequence reads TGTGCCAGCACCCCTGACCGGGACAGGGTCGCAAATGAGCAGTTCTTC. This sequence encodes CASTPDRDRVANEQFF. The chain is made from TRBV5-6 and TRBJ2-1, and TRBD1 aligns with 9 junction nucleotides. CDR1 and CDR2 are read off the germline V gene as SGHDT and YYEEEE. From its cysteine to its phenylalanine, the CDR3 spans 16 amino acids. Only the CDR3 part of the read is kept: 48 bases, read in frame from the first base. Trimming leaves V shorter by 6 bases and J shorter by 7 bases, with the junction holding 14 bases beyond the gene matches.